The rows below give T cell receptor beta chains drawn from one sample of a study of sequential checkpoint blockade in melanoma. Method: immunoSEQ multiplex PCR; TCRdb's copy keeps in-frame clones and lacks some. The sample shows around 10,000 clones, 25% to 30% of them seen only once. Sequencing used tumor tissue (inferred from file names), obtained from a patient given nivolumab and ipilimumab in sequence. Source of these receptors: a human donor with melanoma. The CDR3 runs from the conserved cysteine through the conserved F or W. The D gene is left open where the match is weak. Not every row has a clone size; where given, it reads once, few, many or a size class.

J,D,size,V,DNA,CDR3
TRBJ1-1,TRBD1,.,TRBV11-3,TGTGCCAGCAGCTTAGGAGGACAGGGGGCCAGTACTGAAGCTTTCTTT,CASSLGGQGASTEAFF
TRBJ1-4,.,medium-sized,TRBV19,TGTGCCAGTAGACCAGGCGGGTCCGAAAAACTGTTTTTT,CASRPGGSEKLFF
TRBJ2-5,.,few,TRBV11-3,TGTGCCAGCAGCTTCGGGACCCCCGGACCAGAGACCCAGTACTTC,CASSFGTPGPETQYF
TRBJ1-5,.,.,TRBV12-5,TGTGCTAGTGGACCGGGGGGCAATCAGCCCCAGCATTTT,CASGPGGNQPQHF
TRBJ2-7,.,.,TRBV6-8,TGTGCCAGCAGTTACGAGCGGCTAGGCTACGAGCAGTACTTC,CASSYERLGYEQYF
TRBJ2-3,.,.,TRBV23-1,TGCGCCAGTACCAGGGAACGCACAGATACGCAGTATTTT,CASTRERTDTQYF
TRBJ2-5,TRBD1,few,TRBV4-1,TGCGCCAGCAGCCAAGTTGCGGGACAGGGAGGGGAGACCCAGTACTTC,CASSQVAGQGGETQYF
TRBJ2-1,TRBD2,few,TRBV11-3,TGTGCCAGCAGCCCTAGCGGGAACTCCTACAATGAGCAGTTCTTC,CASSPSGNSYNEQFF
TRBJ1-6,.,many,TRBV11-3,TGTGCCAGCAGCTCCCTGACTGACTATTCACCCCTCCACTTT,CASSSLTDYSPLHF
TRBJ2-4,.,.,TRBV7-5,TGTGCCAGCAGCCCCGCAGCCAGGGGGGGCAACATTCAGTACTTC,CASSPAARGGNIQYF
TRBJ1-2,.,many,TRBV11-3,TGTGCCAGCAGCTTAGGGACAGAAGAGTATGGCTACACCTTC,CASSLGTEEYGYTF
TRBJ2-1,TRBD2,.,TRBV18,TGTGCCAGCTCACTTCCGGGGGGGCACGAGCAGTTCTTC,CASSLPGGHEQFF
TRBJ2-7,.,.,TRBV14,TGTGCCAGCAGCCACATCGGCACAGCATACGAGCAGTACTTC,CASSHIGTAYEQYF
TRBJ2-1,TRBD2,.,TRBV10-2,TGCGCCAGCAGTACCGGGACTAGCGGCTACAATGAGCAGTTCTTC,CASSTGTSGYNEQFF
TRBJ1-5,.,.,TRBV9,TGTGCCAGCAGCCTCTCGGGGGGACCCAATCAGCCCCAGCATTTT,CASSLSGGPNQPQHF
TRBJ1-3,.,.,TRBV6-8,TGTGCCAGCAGCACATTAACAACAGGTAGCTCTGGAAACACCATATATTTT,CASSTLTTGSSGNTIYF
TRBJ2-1,.,few,TRBV7-7,TGTGCCAGCAGCTGGGCAAGTTACGGCCTAGCCGCTACTGAGCAGTTCTTC,CASSWASYGLAATEQFF
TRBJ1-1,.,.,TRBV2,TGTGCCAGCAGTGCGGGGTCCTGGACTGAAGCTTTCTTT,CASSAGSWTEAFF
TRBJ2-2,TRBD2,.,TRBV9,TGTGCCAGCAGCGTACCACTAGCGGGGGGGCGCACCGGGGAGCTGTTTTTT,CASSVPLAGGRTGELFF
TRBJ1-2,.,few,TRBV6-8,TGTGCCAGCAGTCTACAGCAATCTATCTATGGCTACACCTTC,CASSLQQSIYGYTF
TRBJ2-1,TRBD2,few,TRBV4-1,TGCGCCAGCAGCCACGATATTAGCCCCCCAGCGGGGGAGCTTGAGCAGTTCTTC,CASSHDISPPAGELEQFF
TRBJ1-6,.,.,TRBV30,TGTGCCTGGAGTATGGGTCAGGATAATTCACCCCTCCACTTT,CAWSMGQDNSPLHF
TRBJ2-5,TRBD1,.,TRBV10-1,TGCGCCAGCAGTGAGAATGGGATGGGACAGGGGAGACAAGAGACCCAGTACTTC,CASSENGMGQGRQETQYF
TRBJ1-1,.,.,TRBV6-8,TGTGCCAGCAGTTACACCCCGGGGACGGTGAACACTGAAGCTTTCTTT,CASSYTPGTVNTEAFF
TRBJ1-4,.,.,TRBV4-1,TGCGCCAGCAGCCAAGAGGTGAGGGGTGGAAAACTGTTTTTT,CASSQEVRGGKLFF
TRBJ2-2,.,few,TRBV7-5,TGTGCCAGCAGCCTAGGGACCGCCTACACCGGGGAGCTGTTTTTT,CASSLGTAYTGELFF
TRBJ1-5,.,few,TRBV1,TGCGCCAGCAGCCCCGGGACAGGGGGCTCGGGCAATCAGCCCCAGCATTTT,CASSPGTGGSGNQPQHF
TRBJ2-7,TRBD2,.,TRBV9,TGTGCCAGCAGTATAGCGGGGGAGTCCTACGAGCAGTACTTC,CASSIAGESYEQYF
TRBJ2-2,TRBD1,.,TRBV19,TGTGCCAGTAGATCAGGGGGCGAAACCGGGGAGCTGTTTTTT,CASRSGGETGELFF
TRBJ2-3,.,few,TRBV11-3,TGTGCCAGCAGCCCCTCGGGGCCACGGTATATTCCAGATACGCAGTATTTT,CASSPSGPRYIPDTQYF
TRBJ2-2,TRBD2,few,TRBV11-3,TGTGCCAGCAGCCTTCTAGCGGGGGGAACCGGGGAGCTGTTTTTT,CASSLLAGGTGELFF
TRBJ2-1,TRBD2,.,TRBV6-8,TGTGCCAGCAGTTTACTTTTGACTAGCGGGGGATATGAGCAGTTCTTC,CASSLLLTSGGYEQFF
TRBJ1-1,.,.,TRBV6-8,TGTGCCAGCAGTTACCTCGCTGGGGGGACTGAAGCTTTCTTT,CASSYLAGGTEAFF
TRBJ1-2,.,.,TRBV19,TGTGCCAGTAGGGGACAAGCATCGTATGGCTACACCTTC,CASRGQASYGYTF
TRBJ1-4,.,.,TRBV19,TGTGCCAGTAGTAGACAGGTCGATAATGAAAAACTGTTTTTT,CASSRQVDNEKLFF
TRBJ2-7,.,few,TRBV19,TGTGCCAGTAGTATCGGGAGTACCTACGAGCAGTACTTC,CASSIGSTYEQYF
TRBJ1-5,.,few,TRBV7-5,TGTGCCAGCAGCTTAAGAACAGGGGGCGGAATAGGAAGCAATCAGCCCCAGCATTTT,CASSLRTGGGIGSNQPQHF
TRBJ1-1,TRBD1,.,TRBV5-1,TGCGCCAGCAGCGTTACCGGGACAGCGAACACTGAAGCTTTCTTT,CASSVTGTANTEAFF
TRBJ2-5,TRBD1,.,TRBV15,TGTGCCACCAGCAGGACAGGGGGCGTGGAGACCCAGTACTTC,CATSRTGGVETQYF
TRBJ2-1,.,.,TRBV19,TGTGCCAGTAGTATAACAGGGAGCGGGTACAATGAGCAGTTCTTC,CASSITGSGYNEQFF
TRBJ2-7,.,.,TRBV18,TGTGCCAGCTCACGAGCCGGGACCGACCTCAACGAGCAGTACTTC,CASSRAGTDLNEQYF
TRBJ1-2,.,.,TRBV19,TGTGCCAGTAGTGCCGAAGGGACCGGGTACACCTTC,CASSAEGTGYTF
TRBJ2-6,.,few,TRBV11-3,TGTGCCAGCAGCTTATGGGGGAACTCTGGGGCCAACGTCCTGACTTTC,CASSLWGNSGANVLTF
TRBJ2-3,.,.,TRBV5-1,TGCGCCAGCAGCCGATCGACTAGTTTCGATACGCAGTATTTT,CASSRSTSFDTQYF
TRBJ2-3,.,few,TRBV2,TGTGCCAGCAGCCGTGAATCCGGGGATACGCAGTATTTT,CASSRESGDTQYF
TRBJ2-5,.,few,TRBV28,TGTGCCAGCAGTTTATTCGGGGCCGGGGAGACCCAGTACTTC,CASSLFGAGETQYF
TRBJ1-5,TRBD1,once,TRBV5-1,TGCGCCAGCAGCACGGGACAGGGGAATCAGCCCCAGCATTTT,CASSTGQGNQPQHF
TRBJ1-3,.,.,TRBV5-1,TGCGCCAGCAGCGCTTCGGCGACTGGAAACACCATATATTTT,CASSASATGNTIYF
TRBJ1-1,.,few,TRBV5-8,TGTGCCAGCAGCCCCCGCGCAGGGACTGAAGCTTTCTTT,CASSPRAGTEAFF
TRBJ1-2,.,.,TRBV19,TGTGACGGTAGGGGGGGCAGCGACTATGGCTACACCTTC,CDGRGGSDYGYTF
TRBJ1-1,TRBD1,few,TRBV11-3,TGTGCCAGCAGCTTAAATGCGTGGACAGGGGGGACGGACACTGAAGCTTTCTTT,CASSLNAWTGGTDTEAFF
TRBJ1-2,.,few,TRBV6-8,TGTGCCAGCAGAACCCACACAAAGAACTATGGCTACACCTTC,CASRTHTKNYGYTF
TRBJ1-1,.,.,TRBV10-2,TGCGCCAGCAGTGAGACCCCCAAGAACACTGAAGCTTTCTTT,CASSETPKNTEAFF